Listed here are 13 T cell receptor beta chains from one sample, sequenced in a study of T cells expressing NK-cell markers. No DNA is given; TCRdb re-called the 5' RACE reads and lists each CDR3 protein once. This specimen shows about 150,000 distinct CDR3 sequences; the ten leading clones hold just over 20%. Sequencing was carried out using blood T cells: a sorted CD56 or NKG2C T cell subset, CD4+ or CD8+ T cells, or bulk PBMC T cells (not recorded which). The origin of the receptors is a man between 18 and 69 years old in good health.

The rearrangement uses TRBV2 and TRBJ1-2; the TCRdb call, TRBD1, lacks DNA for checking. CDR3 length: 16 residues. Germline V gene data show CDR1 as SNHLY and CDR2 as FYNNEI. The CDR3 loop is CASSASGTDFNYGYTF. The whole variable domain, filled in from reference TRBV2 and TRBJ1-2, reads EPEVTQTPSHQVTQMGQEVILRCVPISNHLYFYWYRQILGQKVEFLVSFYNNEISEKSEIFDDQFSVERPDGSNFTLKIRSTKLEDSAMYFCASSASGTDFNYGYTFGSGTRLTVV.

The genes are TRBV7-6 and TRBJ1-2; TCRdb indicates TRBD1, and absent DNA this call remains unverified. CDR1 and CDR2 from the germline V gene are SGHVS and FNYEAQ. The CDR3 length is 14 residues. The CDR3 sequence: CASSPGQEVAGYTF.

J is TRBJ2-3 and V is TRBV4-2; the TCRdb D gene call, TRBD2, has no DNA to confirm it. The germline V gene encodes CDR1 LGHNA and CDR2 YNFKEQ. The CDR3 consists of 17 residues. The CDR3 sequence: CASSPRTSGGYTDTQYF.

The V and J genes are TRBV20-1 and TRBJ2-7; the D gene TCRdb calls, TRBD1, cannot be checked with no DNA. The CDR3 loop spans 14 amino acids. The germline gives CDR1 DFQATT, CDR2 SNEGSKA (reference sequence). The CDR3 reads CSAKDRVEIYEQYF.

V usage is TRBV20-1 and J usage is TRBJ2-5; the TCRdb call, TRBD2, lacks DNA for checking. The CDR3 has 16 amino acids. CDR1 is DFQATT and CDR2 is SNEGSKA in the germline V gene (reference sequence). The CDR3 region is CSARDQSGGAGETQYF.

This rearrangement joins TRBV2 to TRBJ2-1; TCRdb's D call, TRBD2, is unchecked because there is no DNA. Germline V gene data show CDR1 as SNHLY and CDR2 as FYNNEI. This CDR3 has 13 residues. CDR3 protein: CASSPREEDEQFF.

The chain has TRBV7-9 and TRBJ2-7; TCRdb's D call, TRBD1, is unchecked because there is no DNA. This CDR3 is built from 15 residues. Germline lookup yields CDR1 SEHNR and CDR2 FQNEAQ (reference sequence). CDR3 region: CASSLMQGDAYEQYF.

The chain is built from TRBV7-9 and TRBJ1-4. This CDR3 is built from 15 residues. Germline CDR1 SEHNR, CDR2 FQNEAQ (reference sequence). Here the CDR3 reads CASSLSLQVNEKLFF.

This chain's CDR3 is CASKRQGINEQFF. V and J are TRBV9 and TRBJ2-1; the TCRdb D gene call, TRBD1, has no DNA to confirm it. The CDR3 runs to 13 residues. CDR1 and CDR2 (germline): SGDLS, YYNGEE.

The rearrangement joins TRBV7-8 to TRBJ2-7; TCRdb reports TRBD1, a call that lacks DNA to check it against. This CDR3 region has 14 residues. Looked up from germline, CDR1 is SGHVS and CDR2 is FQNEAQ. This CDR3 reads CASSLFSGNGEQYF.

This chain joins TRBV15 and TRBJ1-2; the D gene TCRdb calls, TRBD1, cannot be checked with no DNA. The CDR3 extends over 16 amino acids. Germline V CDR1 and CDR2: LNHNV, YYDKDF (reference sequence). The CDR3 reads CATSPITGPVGYGYTF.

The chain joins TRBV9 to TRBJ1-2. CDR3 size: 11 residues. CDR1 is SGDLS and CDR2 is YYNGEE in the germline V gene. The CDR3 sequence is CASSVNYGYTF.

The J gene is TRBJ2-5, the V gene TRBV15; with no DNA, the TCRdb D assignment of TRBD1 cannot be verified. The CDR3 is made up of 14 amino acids. The germline CDR1 and CDR2 sequences are LNHNV and YYDKDF (reference sequence). CDR3 loop: CATSSGSPQGTQYF.